Listed here is a single T cell receptor beta chain. Treatment meaning: oral pan-JAK inhibitor, 5-10 mg twice daily. This CDR3 has 18 amino acids. Germline CDR1 GTSNPN, CDR2 SVGIG (reference sequence). The ends lost 1 base at V and 5 bases at J; junction bases unmatched: 15. Sequencing used cDNA as its template, made by extracting RNA and reverse transcribing it. Assay used: immunoSEQ multiplex PCR; TCRdb lists only in-frame clones, some missing. The data hold 150,000 to 250,000 clones, with 55% to 70% observed a single time. These data are taken from a study of CD8+ T cells in alopecia areata. The sample in question was CD4+ T cells sorted from blood, obtained at week 24, from a patient treated with tofacitinib. The sequence was obtained from a human donor with alopecia areata. This sequence joins TRBV30 and TRBJ2-1, with 9 bases identical to TRBD2. The CDR3 coding sequence is TGTGCCTGGAGTGGAGAACCGGGACTAGCAGCGGGGAACAATGAGCAGTTCTTC. Translated, it gives CAWSGEPGLAAGNNEQFF.